Listed below are T cell receptor beta chains from one sample, sequenced in a study of naive and memory T cell subsets. TCRdb passed the UMI-ligation and nested PCR reads through MiXCR, listing each CDR3 protein once. The sample includes tens of thousands of distinct CDR3 sequences, roughly 9.6% of them seen just once. Sequences were derived from skin, sampled from a tuberculin skin test site. The receptor set was obtained from an adult in good health. Both conserved end residues are part of each CDR3. The D gene is left open where the match is weak. For some rows the clone size is stated as once, few or many, or as a class when expanded; others skip it.

CDR3 DNA: TGTGCCACCAGTAGTGGCCAGGCGAAAAACTATGGCTACACCTTC; CDR3 protein: CATSSGQAKNYGYTF; V gene: TRBV24-1; clone size: few; J gene: TRBJ1-2; D gene: NA
CDR3 DNA: TGTGCCAGCAGGCCGGGAAACAATGAGCAGTTCTTC; CDR3 protein: CASRPGNNEQFF; V gene: TRBV2; clone size: many; J gene: TRBJ2-1; D gene: NA
CDR3 DNA: TGCAGTGCCTCCGGAGGGGGGGCAGGAGATGGCTACACCTTC; CDR3 protein: CSASGGGAGDGYTF; V gene: TRBV20-1; clone size: few; J gene: TRBJ1-2; D gene: NA
CDR3 DNA: TGTGCCAGCAGCTTAAGGGCCGGCTCCTACGAGCAGTACTTC; CDR3 protein: CASSLRAGSYEQYF; V gene: TRBV7-8; clone size: few; J gene: TRBJ2-7; D gene: NA
CDR3 DNA: TGTGCCAGCAGCTATGAAGCTTTCTTT; CDR3 protein: CASSYEAFF; V gene: TRBV6-1; clone size: few; J gene: TRBJ1-1; D gene: NA
CDR3 DNA: TGTGCCAGCAGCTTACGGAAGGGGCTTAAGAACACCGGGGAGCTGTTTTTT; CDR3 protein: CASSLRKGLKNTGELFF; V gene: TRBV7-8; clone size: few; J gene: TRBJ2-2; D gene: NA
CDR3 DNA: TGCAGTGCTAGTTTACAGGGGGCCAAAAACATTCAGTACTTC; CDR3 protein: CSASLQGAKNIQYF; V gene: TRBV20-1; clone size: NA; J gene: TRBJ2-4; D gene: TRBD1
CDR3 DNA: TGCAGTGCTAGAGCCGGGACGGGCTCTGGAAACACCATATATTTT; CDR3 protein: CSARAGTGSGNTIYF; V gene: TRBV20-1; clone size: NA; J gene: TRBJ1-3; D gene: NA
CDR3 DNA: TGTGCCACCAGGAGAATCATGAACACTGAAGCTTTCTTT; CDR3 protein: CATRRIMNTEAFF; V gene: TRBV15; clone size: NA; J gene: TRBJ1-1; D gene: NA
CDR3 DNA: TGTGCCAGCAGCTTAGGTTCACGGGGGGCGAGCAATCAGCCCCAGCATTTT; CDR3 protein: CASSLGSRGASNQPQHF; V gene: TRBV7-8; clone size: few; J gene: TRBJ1-5; D gene: NA
CDR3 DNA: TGCAGTGCTAGAAAATTCCCCGAGCAGTACTTC; CDR3 protein: CSARKFPEQYF; V gene: TRBV20-1; clone size: few; J gene: TRBJ2-7; D gene: NA
CDR3 DNA: TGTGCCAGCAGGGGGGATCATCAGCCCCAGCATTTT; CDR3 protein: CASRGDHQPQHF; V gene: TRBV6-1; clone size: many; J gene: TRBJ1-5; D gene: NA
CDR3 DNA: TGTGCCAGCTCACCTACAGGGGGCAACGAGCAGTACTTC; CDR3 protein: CASSPTGGNEQYF; V gene: TRBV18; clone size: many; J gene: TRBJ2-7; D gene: TRBD1
CDR3 DNA: TGTGCCAGCAGCCCACAAACGTCTGGGGCCAACGTCCTGACTTTC; CDR3 protein: CASSPQTSGANVLTF; V gene: TRBV9; clone size: many; J gene: TRBJ2-6; D gene: NA
CDR3 DNA: TGCAGTGCTAGGACGGGAGGGAGGGAGCAGTACTTC; CDR3 protein: CSARTGGREQYF; V gene: TRBV20-1; clone size: NA; J gene: TRBJ2-7; D gene: TRBD2
CDR3 DNA: TGCAGTGCTAGAGATTTAACGAGCAATCAGCCCCAGCATTTT; CDR3 protein: CSARDLTSNQPQHF; V gene: TRBV20-1; clone size: NA; J gene: TRBJ1-5; D gene: NA
CDR3 DNA: TGCAGTGCACGGCGACAGAGCTCCTATAATTCACCCCTCCACTTT; CDR3 protein: CSARRQSSYNSPLHF; V gene: TRBV20-1; clone size: many; J gene: TRBJ1-6; D gene: NA
CDR3 DNA: TGTGCCAGCAGCTTAGCGGGAATAGTGGCAAACACTGAAGCTTTCTTT; CDR3 protein: CASSLAGIVANTEAFF; V gene: TRBV7-6; clone size: NA; J gene: TRBJ1-1; D gene: NA
CDR3 DNA: TGTGCCAGCAGCCAAGATCTCTCTCTGGGGGCCAACGTCCTGACTTTC; CDR3 protein: CASSQDLSLGANVLTF; V gene: TRBV4-2; clone size: NA; J gene: TRBJ2-6; D gene: NA
CDR3 DNA: TGTGCCAGCAGCCCGGACAGGGGAGGAGATGAGCAGTTCTTC; CDR3 protein: CASSPDRGGDEQFF; V gene: TRBV7-8; clone size: many; J gene: TRBJ2-1; D gene: TRBD1
CDR3 DNA: TGCGCCAGCAGCTTCGGGACAGGGACCTACGAGCAGTACTTC; CDR3 protein: CASSFGTGTYEQYF; V gene: TRBV5-1; clone size: few; J gene: TRBJ2-7; D gene: TRBD1
CDR3 DNA: TGTGCCAGCAGGAGTGTTGGCTCACCCCTCCACTTT; CDR3 protein: CASRSVGSPLHF; V gene: TRBV6-6; clone size: NA; J gene: TRBJ1-6; D gene: NA
CDR3 DNA: TGTGCCAGCAGCTCCAAATCCGTCACCAAGGGGAATTCACCCCTCCACTTT; CDR3 protein: CASSSKSVTKGNSPLHF; V gene: TRBV9; clone size: NA; J gene: TRBJ1-6; D gene: NA
CDR3 DNA: TGTGCCAGCAGTTTGGACAGGGAGTATAATTCACCCCTCCACTTT; CDR3 protein: CASSLDREYNSPLHF; V gene: TRBV28; clone size: NA; J gene: TRBJ1-6; D gene: TRBD1
CDR3 DNA: TGTGCCATCAGCGGCACCACAGATACGCAGTATTTT; CDR3 protein: CAISGTTDTQYF; V gene: TRBV10-3; clone size: many; J gene: TRBJ2-3; D gene: NA
CDR3 DNA: TGTGCCAGCAGTTTACAGGGGACTAGCGGGAGTGGAGATACGCAGTATTTT; CDR3 protein: CASSLQGTSGSGDTQYF; V gene: TRBV12-3/TRBV12-4; clone size: NA; J gene: TRBJ2-3; D gene: TRBD2
CDR3 DNA: TGCAGCGTTGGGGGAGGGACAGCCTACGAGCAGTACTTC; CDR3 protein: CSVGGGTAYEQYF; V gene: TRBV29-1; clone size: NA; J gene: TRBJ2-7; D gene: NA
CDR3 DNA: TGTGCCAGCAGCACCGGACAGGTCGATTCTGAAGCTTTCTTT; CDR3 protein: CASSTGQVDSEAFF; V gene: TRBV9; clone size: many; J gene: TRBJ1-1; D gene: TRBD1
CDR3 DNA: TGTGCCTGGAAGGAAGGGACAGGGGGCCTTAGCAATCAGCCCCAGCATTTT; CDR3 protein: CAWKEGTGGLSNQPQHF; V gene: TRBV30; clone size: NA; J gene: TRBJ1-5; D gene: TRBD1
CDR3 DNA: TGCGCCAGCAGTGCGCAGCAAAACATTCAGTACTTC; CDR3 protein: CASSAQQNIQYF; V gene: TRBV5-1; clone size: NA; J gene: TRBJ2-4; D gene: NA
CDR3 DNA: TGCGCCAGCAGCCAAGAGCCCGGGCTAGGGGGAGATACGCAGTATTTT; CDR3 protein: CASSQEPGLGGDTQYF; V gene: TRBV4-1; clone size: once; J gene: TRBJ2-3; D gene: NA
CDR3 DNA: TGCAGTGCTAGTCGTCCCAGGGCCCGCGGGGCTGAAGCTTTCTTT; CDR3 protein: CSASRPRARGAEAFF; V gene: TRBV20-1; clone size: many; J gene: TRBJ1-1; D gene: NA